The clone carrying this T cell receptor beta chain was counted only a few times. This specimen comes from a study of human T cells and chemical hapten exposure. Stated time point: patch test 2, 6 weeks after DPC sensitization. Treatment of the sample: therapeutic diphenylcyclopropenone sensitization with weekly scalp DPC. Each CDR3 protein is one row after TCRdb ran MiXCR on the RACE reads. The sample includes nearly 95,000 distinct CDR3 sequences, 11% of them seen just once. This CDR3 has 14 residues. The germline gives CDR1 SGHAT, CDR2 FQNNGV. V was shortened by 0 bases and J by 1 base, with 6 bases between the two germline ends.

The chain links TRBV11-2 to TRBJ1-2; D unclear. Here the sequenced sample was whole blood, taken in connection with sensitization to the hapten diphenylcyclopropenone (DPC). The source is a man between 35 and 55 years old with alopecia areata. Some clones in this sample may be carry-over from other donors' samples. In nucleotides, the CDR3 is TGTGCCAGCAGCTTAGACAGTCTTAACTATGGCTACACCTTC. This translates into CASSLDSLNYGYTF.